Presented here are 14 T cell receptor beta chains from one specimen sequenced in a study of T cell repertoires in MIS-A myocarditis. The assay was immunoSEQ multiplex PCR, and TCRdb's table has in-frame clones only and misses some. The sample lists 11,000 or so clones; around 83% were seen once. The sequencing sample was made of right ventricle heart tissue obtained at autopsy. These receptors all stem from a man aged 18 to 29 with fulminant myocarditis from multisystem inflammatory syndrome in adults (MIS-A) after COVID-19.

This rearrangement joins TRBV7-2 to TRBJ2-7, with D unclear. Germline V gene sequence: CDR1 SGHTA, CDR2 FQGNSA. V lost 3 bases and J lost 2, with 11 bases in between. The CDR3 consists of 14 residues. For the CDR3, the DNA is TGTGCCAGCAGCTTTATAGCAGGCCCCTACGAGCAGTACTTC. Protein sequence: CASSFIAGPYEQYF. The variable domain in full, completed from reference TRBV7-2 and TRBJ2-7, reads GAGVSQSPSNKVTEKGKDVELRCDPISGHTALYWYRQSLGQGLEFLIYFQGNSAPDKSGLPSDRFSAERTGGSVSTLTIQRTQQEDSAVYLCASSFIAGPYEQYFGPGTRLTVT.

J is TRBJ1-4 and V is TRBV4-2; 7 bases line up with TRBD1. Germline lookup yields CDR1 LGHNA and CDR2 YNFKEQ. The V and J ends lost 0 bases and 13 bases, in that order; junction bases with no gene match: 17. The CDR3 is 17 residues long. CDR3 in amino acids: CASSQDHAQGKGNRLFF. Here the CDR3 DNA reads TGTGCCAGCAGCCAAGATCATGCACAGGGGAAGGGAAATAGACTGTTTTTT.

This clone was recorded only once. The rearrangement links TRBV30 to TRBJ2-5; D gene unclear. V lost 0 bases and J 5 bases, leaving 10 bases between the germline ends. There are 13 residues in the CDR3. Germline V gives CDR1 GTSNPN, CDR2 SVGIG (reference sequence). The CDR3 protein is CAWSVRLAETQYF. The CDR3 DNA is TGTGCCTGGAGTGTTAGGCTTGCGGAGACCCAGTACTTC.

The rearrangement links TRBV4-1 to TRBJ1-6; perhaps TRBD1 as D (5 bases). The V end was cut by 4 bases, the J end by 7 bases, with 8 bases between. Looked up from germline, CDR1 is MGHRA and CDR2 is YSYEKL. The CDR3 sequence is 13 residues long. CDR3 bases: TGCGCCAGCAGCCCGGGACCCAATTCACCCCTCCACTTT. Protein product: CASSPGPNSPLHF.

The chain combines TRBV7-2 with TRBJ1-5; no clear D. Germline-derived CDR1 and CDR2 are SGHTA and FQGNSA. This CDR3 is 14 amino acids long. The ends were cut back, 5 bases at V and 5 bases at J, with 13 bases in the middle. Written as DNA, the CDR3 is TGTGCCAGCAGCGCAGAAGTCCGCGATCAGCCCCAGCATTTT. This codes for CASSAEVRDQPQHF.

This chain connects TRBV28 to TRBJ1-2, with D hard to call. The CDR3 extends over 16 amino acids. Germline V gives CDR1 MDHEN, CDR2 SYDVKM. The V end lost 2 bases, the J end lost 2 bases, and 15 bases lay between the germline ends. CDR3 sequence reads: CASSLVSLGENYGYTF. The CDR3 DNA is TGTGCCAGCAGTTTAGTATCCCTCGGGGAAAACTATGGCTACACCTTC.

The gene calls are TRBV5-4 and TRBJ2-1; no clear D gene. Trimming took 0 bases from V and 7 from J, leaving 5 bases between them. The CDR3 has 12 residues. Germline CDR1 is SGHNT and CDR2 is YYREEE (reference sequence). Here the CDR3 DNA reads TGTGCCAGCAGCTTGGTTACAAATGAGCAGTTCTTC. Translating gives CASSLVTNEQFF.

This sequence joins TRBV28 and TRBJ2-2, with D uncertain. CDR3 size: 15 residues. Deletions cut 4 bases from V and 9 bases from J, with 18 bases between. Germline V lookup: CDR1 MDHEN, CDR2 SYDVKM. The CDR3 here is CASSSTTTSYRELFF. CDR3 sequence (DNA): TGTGCCAGCAGTTCCACCACCACTTCCTACAGGGAGCTGTTTTTT.

The chain has TRBV5-4 and TRBJ1-2; 7 bases are shared with TRBD1. This CDR3 region has 13 residues. Germline V gene sequence: CDR1 SGHNT, CDR2 YYREEE (reference sequence). The V gene end was trimmed by 4 bases and the J gene end by 4 bases; junction bases not matched to a gene: 4. Written as DNA, the CDR3 is TGTGCCAGCAGCGGGGACAGAACCTATGGCTACACCTTC. As protein: CASSGDRTYGYTF.

This clone was seen a few times. This rearrangement joins TRBV9 to TRBJ1-1; D may be TRBD1 (6 bases). Germline V gene data show CDR1 as SGDLS and CDR2 as YYNGEE. The V gene lost 4 bases and the J gene lost 11 bases, with 18 bases spanning the gap. The CDR3 has 13 amino acids. The CDR3 sequence is CASSPLGQKEAFF. CDR3 in DNA: TGTGCCAGCAGCCCTCTCGGACAGAAGGAGGCTTTCTTT.

The rearrangement links TRBV5-1 to TRBJ2-1, with 10 bases fitting TRBD1. Germline V gene data show CDR1 as SGHRS and CDR2 as YFSETQ. The CDR3 runs 17 residues. V shed 4 bases and J 0 bases; nucleotides not matched to a gene: 7. The CDR3 nucleotides read TGCGCCAGCAGCATAAAAAGGACAGGGGGCTCCTACAATGAGCAGTTCTTC. It is translated as CASSIKRTGGSYNEQFF.

V usage is TRBV4-2 and J usage is TRBJ2-3; 9 bases align to TRBD2. Germline V gene sequence: CDR1 LGHNA, CDR2 YNFKEQ. This CDR3 has 14 amino acids. The trim removed 5 bases at V and 7 bases at J, leaving 7 bases unmatched. CDR3 amino acids: CASSVLAGANTQYF. CDR3 in DNA: TGTGCCAGCAGCGTGTTAGCGGGAGCCAATACGCAGTATTTT.

This clone was counted once. The chain uses TRBV18 and TRBJ1-2; 8 bases agree with TRBD1. The CDR3 length is 15 residues. Germline-derived CDR1 and CDR2 are KGHSH and LQKENI. With 0 bases clipped from V and 9 bases from J, the junction kept 9 bases outside the gene matches. As DNA, the CDR3 is TGTGCCAGCTCACCACCTCGGGACAGGCTAGGAAGCTACACCTTC. Residues: CASSPPRDRLGSYTF.

This sequence joins TRBV9 and TRBJ2-2; no firm D call. Per germline, CDR1 SGDLS and CDR2 YYNGEE. This CDR3 spans 19 amino acids. Trimming took 0 bases from V and 0 from J, leaving 18 bases between them. The CDR3 bases are TGTGCCAGCAGCGTAGCTGCAAAGGGTTCCGCTTCGAACACCGGGGAGCTGTTTTTT. Translated, it gives CASSVAAKGSASNTGELFF.